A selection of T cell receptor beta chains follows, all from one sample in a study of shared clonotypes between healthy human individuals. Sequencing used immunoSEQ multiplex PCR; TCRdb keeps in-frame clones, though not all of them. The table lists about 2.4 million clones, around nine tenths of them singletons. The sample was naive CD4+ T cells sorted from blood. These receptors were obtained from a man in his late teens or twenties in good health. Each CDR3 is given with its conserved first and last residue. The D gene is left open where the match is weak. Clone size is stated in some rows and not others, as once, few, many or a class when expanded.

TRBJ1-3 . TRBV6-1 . CASMWGGGNTIYF TGTGCCAGCATGTGGGGCGGAGGAAACACCATATATTTT
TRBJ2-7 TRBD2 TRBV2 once CASSKREKGEQYF TGTGCCAGCAGTAAGCGGGAGAAAGGGGAGCAGTACTTC
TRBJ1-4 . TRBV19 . CASNAGTTNEKLFF TGTGCCAGTAATGCCGGTACTACTAATGAAAAACTGTTTTTT
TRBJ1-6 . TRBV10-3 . CAISDAGARNSPLHF TGTGCCATCAGTGACGCGGGGGCGAGAAATTCACCCCTCCACTTT
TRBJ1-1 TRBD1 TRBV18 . CASSLGQGETEAFF TGTGCCAGCTCACTGGGACAGGGAGAGACTGAAGCTTTCTTT
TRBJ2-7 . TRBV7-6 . CASSPITGRLYEQYF TGTGCCAGCAGCCCCATAACGGGACGACTCTACGAGCAGTACTTC
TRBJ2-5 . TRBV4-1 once CASSQDRFGSEETQYF TGCGCCAGCAGCCAAGATAGGTTTGGTAGCGAGGAGACCCAGTACTTC
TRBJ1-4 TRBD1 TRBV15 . CATSRDRVNEKLFF TGTGCCACCAGCAGGGACAGGGTTAATGAAAAACTGTTTTTT
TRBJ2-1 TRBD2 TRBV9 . CASSSSGGGYNEQFF TGTGCCAGCAGTTCCAGCGGGGGTGGCTACAATGAGCAGTTCTTC
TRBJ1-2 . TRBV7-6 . CASSFPLGGSGYTF TGTGCCAGCAGCTTTCCCCTTGGGGGCTCTGGCTACACCTTC
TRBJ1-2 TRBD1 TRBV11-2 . CASSFDRGYGYTF TGTGCCAGCAGCTTTGACAGGGGCTATGGCTACACCTTC
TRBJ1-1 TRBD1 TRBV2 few CASSADRDTEAFF TGTGCCAGCAGCGCCGACAGGGACACTGAAGCTTTCTTT
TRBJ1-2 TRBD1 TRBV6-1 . CASSKGGPPYGYTF TGTGCCAGCAGCAAAGGGGGCCCACCCTATGGCTACACCTTC
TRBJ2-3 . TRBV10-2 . CASSDKDTQYF TGCGCCAGCAGTGACAAAGATACGCAGTATTTT
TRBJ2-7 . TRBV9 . CASSVALNSYEQYF TGTGCCAGCAGCGTAGCTTTGAACTCCTACGAGCAGTACTTC
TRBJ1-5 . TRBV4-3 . CASNRAHNQPQHF TGCGCCAGCAACCGGGCCCACAATCAGCCCCAGCATTTT
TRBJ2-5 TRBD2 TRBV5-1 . CASSLTSGKETQYF TGCGCCAGCAGCTTGACTAGCGGGAAAGAGACCCAGTACTTC
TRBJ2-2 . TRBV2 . CASSARWLMSGELFF TGTGCCAGCAGTGCGAGATGGCTTATGTCCGGGGAGCTGTTTTTT
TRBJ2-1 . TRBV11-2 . CASSLALRHEQFF TGTGCCAGCAGCTTAGCGCTTCGGCATGAGCAGTTCTTC
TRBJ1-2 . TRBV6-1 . CASSLGQNYPFGRF TGTGCCAGCAGTCTCGGACAGAATTACCCTTTTGGGCGCTTC
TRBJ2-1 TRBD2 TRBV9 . CASSLHPTSGYNEQFF TGTGCCAGCAGCCTACACCCGACTAGCGGCTACAATGAGCAGTTCTTC
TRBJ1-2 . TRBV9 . CASSVDSPNYGYTF TGTGCCAGCAGCGTCGACAGTCCTAACTATGGCTACACCTTC
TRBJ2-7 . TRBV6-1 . CATLWDSAWEQYF TGTGCCACCCTCTGGGACTCCGCGTGGGAGCAGTACTTC
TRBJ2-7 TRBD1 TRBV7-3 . CASSLGQGATYEQYF TGTGCCAGCAGCTTAGGGCAGGGGGCTACCTACGAGCAGTACTTC
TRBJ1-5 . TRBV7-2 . CASSVWGDNNQPQHF TGTGCCAGCAGCGTTTGGGGGGACAACAATCAGCCCCAGCATTTT
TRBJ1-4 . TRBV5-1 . CASSVNGEANEKLFF TGCGCCAGCAGCGTGAACGGGGAGGCTAATGAAAAACTGTTTTTT
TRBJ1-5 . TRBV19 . CASSIVRDQPQHF TGTGCCAGTAGTATAGTCCGGGATCAGCCCCAGCATTTT
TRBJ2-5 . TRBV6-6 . CASRPRRQTQETQYF TGTGCCAGCAGGCCAAGGAGGCAGACCCAAGAGACCCAGTACTTC
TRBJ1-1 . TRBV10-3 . CAISGQGVGNTEAFF TGTGCCATCAGTGGCCAGGGAGTGGGGAACACTGAAGCTTTCTTT
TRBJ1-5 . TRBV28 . CASRGGKGNQPQHF TGTGCCAGCAGGGGGGGGAAAGGCAATCAGCCCCAGCATTTT
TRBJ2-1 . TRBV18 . CASSPLPGNEQFF TGTGCCAGCTCACCACTTCCTGGCAATGAGCAGTTCTTC
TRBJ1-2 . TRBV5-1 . CASSLATRPDGYTF TGCGCCAGCAGCTTGGCGACCAGACCGGACGGCTACACCTTC
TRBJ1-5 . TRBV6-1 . CASSNRDINQPQHF TGTGCCAGCAGTAACCGGGACATCAATCAGCCCCAGCATTTT
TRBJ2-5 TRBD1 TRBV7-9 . CASSLVTGARGETQYF TGTGCCAGCAGCTTAGTGACAGGGGCTCGGGGAGAGACCCAGTACTTC
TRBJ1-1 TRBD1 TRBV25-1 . CASTRTGMNTEAFF TGTGCCAGCACCCGGACAGGGATGAACACTGAAGCTTTCTTT
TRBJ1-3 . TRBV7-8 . CASSLGAPGVGNTIYF TGTGCCAGCAGCTTAGGAGCCCCGGGGGTTGGAAACACCATATATTTT
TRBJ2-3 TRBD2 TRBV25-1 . CASRGTSGADTQYF TGTGCCAGCAGAGGGACTAGCGGTGCAGATACGCAGTATTTT
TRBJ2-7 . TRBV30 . CAGAGGGSSYEQYF TGTGCGGGGGCCGGTGGAGGGAGCTCCTACGAGCAGTACTTC
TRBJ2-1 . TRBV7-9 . CASSSMGDRGEQFF TGTGCCAGCAGCTCGATGGGGGATCGGGGTGAGCAGTTCTTC
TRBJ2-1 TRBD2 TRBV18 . CASSLGLADNNEQFF TGTGCCAGCTCACTAGGACTAGCGGACAACAATGAGCAGTTCTTC
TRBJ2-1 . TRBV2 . CASSSDYNEQFF TGTGCCAGCAGTTCCGACTACAATGAGCAGTTCTTC
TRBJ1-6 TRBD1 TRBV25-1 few CASRETGDNSPLHF TGTGCCAGCAGGGAAACAGGGGATAATTCACCCCTCCACTTT
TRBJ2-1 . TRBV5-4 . CASSPPPGHSHNEQFF TGTGCCAGCAGCCCCCCACCGGGACACTCTCACAATGAGCAGTTCTTC
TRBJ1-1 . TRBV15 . CATSPGGSEAFF TGTGCCACCAGCCCTGGGGGGTCTGAGGCTTTCTTT
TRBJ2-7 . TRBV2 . CASSEFRLVSYEQYF TGTGCCAGCAGTGAATTCAGGTTGGTTTCCTACGAGCAGTACTTC
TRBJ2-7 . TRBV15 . CATSRVDSSYEQYF TGTGCCACCAGCAGAGTTGACAGCTCCTACGAGCAGTACTTC
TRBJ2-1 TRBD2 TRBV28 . CATHRGDSYNEQFF TGTGCCACCCACCGGGGGGATTCTTACAATGAGCAGTTCTTC
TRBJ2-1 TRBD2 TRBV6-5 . CASSYDGRAEQFF TGTGCCAGCAGTTACGATGGGAGGGCTGAGCAGTTCTTC
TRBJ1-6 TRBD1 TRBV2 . CASSARRQGMDYNSPLHF TGTGCCAGCAGTGCTCGAAGACAGGGGATGGACTATAATTCACCCCTCCACTTT
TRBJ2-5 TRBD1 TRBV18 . CASSPSTGATKTQYF TGTGCCAGCTCACCAAGCACAGGGGCGACGAAGACCCAGTACTTC
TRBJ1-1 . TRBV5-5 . CASSLAGRGTEAFF TGTGCCAGCAGCCTTGCAGGGAGGGGCACTGAAGCTTTCTTT
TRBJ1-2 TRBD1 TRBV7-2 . CASSPRDRTNYGYTF TGTGCCAGCAGCCCTCGGGACAGGACTAACTATGGCTACACCTTC
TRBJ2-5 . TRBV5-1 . CASSLVLGLGETQYF TGCGCCAGCAGCTTGGTACTTGGCCTGGGAGAGACCCAGTACTTC
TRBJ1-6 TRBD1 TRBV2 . CASRGQLSYNSPLHF TGTGCCAGCAGGGGACAGTTGTCCTATAATTCACCCCTCCACTTT